The rows below give T cell receptor beta chains drawn from one sample of a study of human T cells and chemical hapten exposure. TCRdb re-derived calls from the RACE reads in MiXCR, one entry per CDR3 protein. This sample has about 160,000 distinct CDR3 sequences, with roughly 26% found just once. Material: whole blood, obtained in connection with sensitization to the hapten diphenylcyclopropenone (DPC). The source is a woman aged 18-30 years with alopecia areata. Some clones in this sample may be carry-over from other donors' samples. CDR3s leave out the opening cysteine and the closing phenylalanine or tryptophan. A D gene is named only where the DNA matches it firmly.

D gene	V gene	J gene	CDR3 protein
-	TRBV4-3	TRBJ1-4	ASSQGGQPGHLF
TRBD2	TRBV6-5	TRBJ2-1	ASSYRLAPSYNEQF
TRBD1	TRBV6-6	TRBJ1-2	ASSYTGTDYGYT
TRBD2	TRBV6-4	TRBJ2-3	ASSPRGSTDTQY
-	TRBV12-3/TRBV12-4	TRBJ2-1	ASSSGVEQF
-	TRBV28	TRBJ2-1	ASSRRNEQF
TRBD1	TRBV6-2/TRBV6-3	TRBJ2-7	ATRGQGREQY
-	TRBV29-1	TRBJ2-2	SVGQGRTGELF
TRBD1	TRBV6-2/TRBV6-3	TRBJ1-2	ASSYAGQANYGYT
-	TRBV4-2	TRBJ1-6	ASSQEALNSPLH
-	TRBV7-9	TRBJ2-1	ASRIGGRNEQF
-	TRBV5-4	TRBJ1-4	ASSFGRSAGEKLF
-	TRBV10-2	TRBJ2-3	ASRMVGTDTQY
-	TRBV7-7	TRBJ2-5	ASSPPGTLQETQY
TRBD1	TRBV24-1	TRBJ2-5	ATGTGGEETQY
TRBD2	TRBV7-2	TRBJ2-5	ASSKRGGQETQY
-	TRBV2	TRBJ1-2	ASSESDYGYT
-	TRBV7-7	TRBJ2-2	ASSLGGAGELF
-	TRBV4-1	TRBJ2-5	ASSQVGAQETQY
-	TRBV24-1	TRBJ2-1	ATSENRVGNEQF
-	TRBV7-2	TRBJ2-7	ASSSRDSRRY
-	TRBV2	TRBJ2-4	ASSVPGSRNIQY
-	TRBV20-1	TRBJ2-5	SAGDPRKTQY
-	TRBV20-1	TRBJ1-4	SASGQPEKLF
-	TRBV7-8	TRBJ2-5	ASSFNQVQETQY
-	TRBV24-1	TRBJ2-1	ATSDHRLDGEQF
TRBD2	TRBV6-2/TRBV6-3	TRBJ2-3	ASSKLAGRETQY